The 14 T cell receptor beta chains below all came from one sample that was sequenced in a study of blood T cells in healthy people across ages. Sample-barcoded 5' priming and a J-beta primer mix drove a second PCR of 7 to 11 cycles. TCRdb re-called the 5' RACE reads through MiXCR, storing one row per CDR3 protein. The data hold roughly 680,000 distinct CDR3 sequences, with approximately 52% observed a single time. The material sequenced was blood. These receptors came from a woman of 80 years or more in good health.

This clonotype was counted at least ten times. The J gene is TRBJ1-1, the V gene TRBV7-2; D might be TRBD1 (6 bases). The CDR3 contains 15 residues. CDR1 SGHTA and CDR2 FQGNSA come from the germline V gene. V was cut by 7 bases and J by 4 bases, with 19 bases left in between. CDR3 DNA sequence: TGTGCCAGCACCCCACTGTGGGGGGGCGGCACTGAAGCTTTCTTT. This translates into CASTPLWGGGTEAFF.

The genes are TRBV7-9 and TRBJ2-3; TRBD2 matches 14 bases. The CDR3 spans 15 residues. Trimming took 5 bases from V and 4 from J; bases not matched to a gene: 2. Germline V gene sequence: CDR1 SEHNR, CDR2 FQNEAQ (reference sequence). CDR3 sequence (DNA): TGTGCCAGCAGCCGGACTAGCGGGGGGCCAGATACGCAGTATTTT. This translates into CASSRTSGGPDTQYF.

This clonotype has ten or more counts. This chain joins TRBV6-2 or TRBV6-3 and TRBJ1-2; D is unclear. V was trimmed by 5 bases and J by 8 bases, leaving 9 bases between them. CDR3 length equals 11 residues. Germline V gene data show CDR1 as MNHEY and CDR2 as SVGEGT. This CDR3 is CASSPSSGYTF. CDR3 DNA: TGTGCCAGCAGTCCGAGCTCGGGCTACACCTTC.

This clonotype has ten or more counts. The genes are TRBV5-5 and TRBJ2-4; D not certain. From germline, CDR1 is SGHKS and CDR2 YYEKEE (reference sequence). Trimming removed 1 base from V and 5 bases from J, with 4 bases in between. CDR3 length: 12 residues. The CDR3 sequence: CASSLRENIQYF. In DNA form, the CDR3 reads TGTGCCAGCAGCTTGAGGGAAAACATTCAGTACTTC. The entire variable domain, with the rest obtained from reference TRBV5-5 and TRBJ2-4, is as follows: DAGVTQSPTHLIKTRGQQVTLRCSPISGHKSVSWYQQVLGQGPQFIFQYYEKEERGRGNFPDRFSARQFPNYSSELNVNALLLGDSALYLCASSLRENIQYFGAGTRLSVL.

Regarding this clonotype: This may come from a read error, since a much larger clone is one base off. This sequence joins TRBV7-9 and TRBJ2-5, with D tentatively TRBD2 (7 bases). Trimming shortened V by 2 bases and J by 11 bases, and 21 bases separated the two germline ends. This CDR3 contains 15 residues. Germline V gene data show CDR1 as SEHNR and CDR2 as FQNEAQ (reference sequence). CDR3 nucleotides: TGTGCCAGCAGCTTAAACCGGGGGGCAGGGAATGAGCAGTACTTC. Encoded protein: CASSLNRGAGNEQYF.

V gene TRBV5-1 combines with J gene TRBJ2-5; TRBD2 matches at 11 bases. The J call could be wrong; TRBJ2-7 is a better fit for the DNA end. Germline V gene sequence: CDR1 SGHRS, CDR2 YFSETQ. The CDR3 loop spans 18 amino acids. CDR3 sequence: CASSLGQLAGAQNYEQYF. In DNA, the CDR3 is TGCGCCAGCAGCTTGGGGCAACTAGCGGGGGCCCAAAACTACGAGCAGTACTTC.

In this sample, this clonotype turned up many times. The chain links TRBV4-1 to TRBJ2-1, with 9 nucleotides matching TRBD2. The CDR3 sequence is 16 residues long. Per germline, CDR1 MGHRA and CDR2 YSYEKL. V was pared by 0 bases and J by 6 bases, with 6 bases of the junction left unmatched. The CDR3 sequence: CASSQDRGLAINEQFF. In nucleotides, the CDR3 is TGCGCCAGCAGCCAAGATAGGGGACTAGCAATCAATGAGCAGTTCTTC.

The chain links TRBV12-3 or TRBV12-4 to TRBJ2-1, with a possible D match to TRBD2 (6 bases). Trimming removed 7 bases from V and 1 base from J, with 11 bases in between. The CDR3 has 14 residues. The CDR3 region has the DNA TGTGCCAGCAACCCAGCGGGTTCCTACAATGAGCAGTTCTTC. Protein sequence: CASNPAGSYNEQFF.

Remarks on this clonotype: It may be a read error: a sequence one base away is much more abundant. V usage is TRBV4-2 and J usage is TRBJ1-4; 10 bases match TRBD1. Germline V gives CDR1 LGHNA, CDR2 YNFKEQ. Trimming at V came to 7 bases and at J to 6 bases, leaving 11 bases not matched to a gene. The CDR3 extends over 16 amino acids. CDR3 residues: CASNQTDRGPDEKLFF. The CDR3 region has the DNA TGTGCCAGCAACCAGACCGACAGGGGGCCGGATGAAAAACTGTTTTTT.

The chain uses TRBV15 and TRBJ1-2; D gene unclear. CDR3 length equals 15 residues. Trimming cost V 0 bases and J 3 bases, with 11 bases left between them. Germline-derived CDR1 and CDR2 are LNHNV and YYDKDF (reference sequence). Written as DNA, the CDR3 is TGTGCCACCAGCAGAGATGGAATTGCATACTATGGCTACACCTTC. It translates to CATSRDGIAYYGYTF.

In nucleotides, the CDR3 is TGCAGTGCTGGCGGGACTAGCGGGATCAGGGAGCAGTTCTTC. It specifies CSAGGTSGIREQFF. This chain uses TRBV20-1 with TRBJ2-1; 13 nucleotides match TRBD2. CDR1 and CDR2 (germline): DFQATT, SNEGSKA (reference sequence). V trimming: 5 bases; J trimming: 10 bases; junction bases outside the gene matches: 8. This CDR3 has 14 amino acids.

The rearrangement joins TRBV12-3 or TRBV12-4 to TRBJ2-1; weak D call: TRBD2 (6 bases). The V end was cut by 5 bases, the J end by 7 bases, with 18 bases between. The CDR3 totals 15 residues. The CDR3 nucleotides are TGTGCCAGCAGTCCTCGTGGACTACGGGGGAATGAGCAGTTCTTC. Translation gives CASSPRGLRGNEQFF.

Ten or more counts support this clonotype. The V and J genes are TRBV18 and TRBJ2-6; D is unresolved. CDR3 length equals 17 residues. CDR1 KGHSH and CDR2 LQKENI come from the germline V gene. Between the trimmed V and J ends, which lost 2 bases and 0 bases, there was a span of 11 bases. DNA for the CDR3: TGTGCCAGCTCACCAAATAGGATCCACTCTGGGGCCAACGTCCTGACTTTC. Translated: CASSPNRIHSGANVLTF.

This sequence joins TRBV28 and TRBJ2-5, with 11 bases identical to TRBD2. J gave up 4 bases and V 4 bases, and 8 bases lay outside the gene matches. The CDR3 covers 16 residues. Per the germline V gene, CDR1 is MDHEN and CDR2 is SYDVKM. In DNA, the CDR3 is TGTGCCAGCAGTTCGGTAGCGGGAGGGTTTGGAGAGACCCAGTACTTC. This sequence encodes CASSSVAGGFGETQYF.